The rows below give T cell receptor beta chains drawn from one sample of a study of T cell repertoires in cytomegalovirus infection. TCRdb itself ran the reads through MiXCR, one entry per CDR3 protein. Of hundreds of thousands of distinct CDR3 sequences in the sample, approximately 32% are singletons; the top ten hold 10% to 15%. No antigens are known for them. Sample: cultured CD8+ T cells from PBMCs, taken from culture after CMV antigen stimulation. The receptors were gathered from a human donor in good health (CMV status not recorded). Some clones in this sample may be carry-over from other donors' samples. Each CDR3 is given with its conserved first and last residue. A D gene is named only where the DNA matches it firmly. Part of the rows lack a size; the others show once, few, many or a class for expanded clones.

TRBV9,TRBD2,-,TRBJ2-2,TGTGCCAGCAGCGTAGCAGCGGGGGCGACCGGGGAGCTGTTTTTT,CASSVAAGATGELFF
TRBV12-3/TRBV12-4,-,-,TRBJ2-2,TGTGTCAGCAGCCCACCTGGACAACTCACCGGGGAGCTGTTTTTT,CVSSPPGQLTGELFF
TRBV7-9,-,few,TRBJ1-4,TGTGCCAGCAGCTTAGTCGCAGGGCACCCCGAAAAACTGTTTTTT,CASSLVAGHPEKLFF
TRBV12-3/TRBV12-4,-,-,TRBJ1-2,TGTGCCAGCAGTACTTACACAGGGAGCAATGACTACACCTTC,CASSTYTGSNDYTF
TRBV6-6,-,-,TRBJ2-7,-,CASSSSGQGPYEQYF
TRBV7-9,-,many,TRBJ2-3,TGTGCCAGCAGCTTCGAGGGATTTGGCACAGATACGCAGTATTTT,CASSFEGFGTDTQYF
TRBV7-6,-,-,TRBJ1-2,TGTGCCAGCAGCTTAGCTGCAGGGGCTAACTATGGCTACGCCTTC,CASSLAAGANYGYAF
TRBV19,-,few,TRBJ1-1,TGTGCCAGTAAGGGTGAGGTGAACACTGAAGCTTTCTTT,CASKGEVNTEAFF
TRBV7-9,-,-,TRBJ1-5,TGTGCCACTCAGAACCTTTACTTAGGGGGGAATCAGCCCCAGCATTTT,CATQNLYLGGNQPQHF
TRBV19,-,-,TRBJ1-1,TGTGCCGCCAAAGGGAGGGGAGGAACTGAAGCTTTCTTT,CAAKGRGGTEAFF
TRBV27,-,few,TRBJ2-7,TGTGCCAGCAGGGACGGGTGGAACGAGCAGTACTTC,CASRDGWNEQYF
TRBV27,-,-,TRBJ2-4,TGTGCCAGCAGTTTATCGAGGGGCAGACAGTTTAACATTCAGTACTTC,CASSLSRGRQFNIQYF
TRBV29-1,-,-,TRBJ2-3,TGCAGCGTTGTGGCGAGCACAGATACGCAGTATTTT,CSVVASTDTQYF
TRBV5-8,-,-,TRBJ2-5,TGTGCCAGCAGCTTTTCTCCTTACCTGGACAGCAAAGAGACCCAGTACTTC,CASSFSPYLDSKETQYF
TRBV7-9,TRBD1,-,TRBJ1-4,TGTGCCAGCAGCCTCCCGGGACAGGGATATTTAGGTGAAAAACTGTTTTTT,CASSLPGQGYLGEKLFF
TRBV6-5,-,-,TRBJ2-7,TGTGCCAGCACCAGAGGGACGGGATACGAGCAGTACTTC,CASTRGTGYEQYF
TRBV7-9,-,few,TRBJ2-2,TGTGCCAGCAGCTACCCGGACAGCCGGGCCGGGGAGCTGTTTTTT,CASSYPDSRAGELFF
TRBV7-8,TRBD2,few,TRBJ2-1,TGTGCCAGCAGCTTAGGGTTAGCGGGGGGCCGGGACCATGAGCAGTTCTTC,CASSLGLAGGRDHEQFF
TRBV20-1,-,-,TRBJ2-7,TGCAGTGCTTCGGGCTCGAGGTCCTACGAGCAGTACTTC,CSASGSRSYEQYF
TRBV6-6,-,many,TRBJ2-7,TGTGCCAGCAGTTACTCGGGGGCGAGCTCCTACGAGCAGTACTTC,CASSYSGASSYEQYF
TRBV7-9,-,once,TRBJ2-1,TGTGCCAGCAGCATCCGACAGTTCAATGAGCAGTTCTTC,CASSIRQFNEQFF
TRBV19,-,-,TRBJ2-3,TGTGCCAGTAGTAGCCTCCTCCGGGGGGCTGACACAGATACGCAGTATTTT,CASSSLLRGADTDTQYF
TRBV11-2,-,-,TRBJ1-1,TGTGCCAGCAGCCCCTGGAGGGGGACGAAAGCTTTCTTT,CASSPWRGTKAFF
TRBV14,-,few,TRBJ1-2,TGTGCCAGCAGCCAAGAGGACGGGTACTATGGCTACACCTTC,CASSQEDGYYGYTF
TRBV19,-,many,TRBJ1-5,TGTGCCAGTAGCGTAGGAGGGGATAGCAATCAGCCCCAGCATTTT,CASSVGGDSNQPQHF
TRBV19,-,many,TRBJ2-1,TGTGCCAGTAGTATAGGTGGGGGTCCTTACAATGAGCAGTTCTTC,CASSIGGGPYNEQFF
TRBV9,-,-,TRBJ1-2,TGTGCCAGCAGCGTAGGACAGCATCAGGGCTACACCTTC,CASSVGQHQGYTF
TRBV4-3,-,-,TRBJ1-2,TGCGCCAGCAGCCATGTAACGAACCAGGGGATGGATGGCTACACCTTC,CASSHVTNQGMDGYTF
TRBV27,-,-,TRBJ1-1,TGTGCCAGCAGTGACCAAGTGAACACTGAAGCTTTCTTT,CASSDQVNTEAFF
TRBV12-3/TRBV12-4,-,many,TRBJ2-1,TGTGCCAGCAGTCGGTCACTTTACAATGAGCAGTTCTTC,CASSRSLYNEQFF
TRBV3-1,TRBD2,-,TRBJ2-2,TGTGCCAGCAGCCAAGATGGGGTGGTAGCGGGGAACACCGGGGAGCTGTTTTTT,CASSQDGVVAGNTGELFF
TRBV6-1,-,-,TRBJ1-6,TGTGCCAGCAGTTACACGGGGGCGCCGACACCCCTCCACTTT,CASSYTGAPTPLHF
TRBV27,TRBD2,-,TRBJ2-7,TGTGCCAGCAGTTCCGGCGGGGGGAGTGGCGAGCAGTACTTC,CASSSGGGSGEQYF
TRBV7-8,-,-,TRBJ1-5,TGTGCCAGCAGCTTATTAACACGAGATCAGCCCCAGCATTTT,CASSLLTRDQPQHF
TRBV27,-,-,TRBJ1-2,TGTGCCAGCAGTTCCTCCCGACAGGTTCCAAACTATGGCTACACCTTC,CASSSSRQVPNYGYTF
TRBV6-2/TRBV6-3,TRBD2,-,TRBJ2-2,TGTGCCAGTTTAAGCGGGACTTACACCGGGGAGCTGTTTTTT,CASLSGTYTGELFF
TRBV10-3,TRBD1,-,TRBJ2-7,TGTGCCATCAAACTGGACAGGGGCGGCGAGCAGTACTTC,CAIKLDRGGEQYF
TRBV28,TRBD2,few,TRBJ2-2,TGTGCCAGCAGTTTTGCTAGCGGGGGGGCGCGGACCGGGGAGCTGTTTTTT,CASSFASGGARTGELFF
TRBV7-6,-,many,TRBJ2-2,TGTGCCAGCAGCTTAGATGGAGGTTCCACCGGGGAGCTGTTTTTT,CASSLDGGSTGELFF
TRBV12-3/TRBV12-4,-,-,TRBJ1-1,TGTGCAACAGTGGCAGTACTGAACACTGAAGCTTTCTTT,CATVAVLNTEAFF
TRBV9,TRBD1,-,TRBJ1-1,TGTGCCAGCAGCGAAGAATGGACAGGAGGTGAAGCTTTCTTT,CASSEEWTGGEAFF
TRBV27,-,many,TRBJ1-1,TGTGCCAGCAGCACCCAGGGTACTGAAGCTTTCTTT,CASSTQGTEAFF
TRBV2,TRBD2,-,TRBJ2-5,TGTGCCAGCAGTGAAAGAGCTAGCGGGGAGGAGACCCAGTACTTC,CASSERASGEETQYF
TRBV4-1,-,few,TRBJ1-1,TGCGCCAGCAGCCAAATCGCAGGGAGGGACACTGAAGCTTTCTTT,CASSQIAGRDTEAFF